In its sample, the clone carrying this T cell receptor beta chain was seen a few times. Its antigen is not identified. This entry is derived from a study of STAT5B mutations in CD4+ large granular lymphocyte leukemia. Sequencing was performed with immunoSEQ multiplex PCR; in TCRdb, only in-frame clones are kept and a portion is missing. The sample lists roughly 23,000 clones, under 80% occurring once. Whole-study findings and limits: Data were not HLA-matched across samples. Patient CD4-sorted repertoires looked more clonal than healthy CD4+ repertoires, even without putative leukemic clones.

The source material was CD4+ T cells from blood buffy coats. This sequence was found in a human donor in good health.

The CDR3 loop is CAGGDLNQPQHF. DNA for the CDR3: TGTGCCGGAGGGGACCTTAATCAGCCCCAGCATTTT. This chain joins TRBV28 and TRBJ1-5, with a weak D call TRBD1 (5 bases). Germline V gene lookup returns CDR1 MDHEN and CDR2 SYDVKM. Trimming pared 11 bases from V and 4 bases from J, leaving 12 bases between. CDR3 length equals 12 residues.